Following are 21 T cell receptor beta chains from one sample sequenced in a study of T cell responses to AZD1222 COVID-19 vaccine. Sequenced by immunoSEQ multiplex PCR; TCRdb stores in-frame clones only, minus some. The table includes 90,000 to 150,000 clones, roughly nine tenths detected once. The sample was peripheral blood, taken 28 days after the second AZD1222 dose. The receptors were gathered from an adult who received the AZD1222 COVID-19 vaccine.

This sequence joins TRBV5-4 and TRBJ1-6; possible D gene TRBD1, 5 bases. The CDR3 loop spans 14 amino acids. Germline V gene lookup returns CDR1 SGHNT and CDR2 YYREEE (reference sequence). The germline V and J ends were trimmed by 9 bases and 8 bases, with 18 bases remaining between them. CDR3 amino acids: CATATETQYSPLHF. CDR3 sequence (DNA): TGTGCCACCGCGACAGAAACACAGTATTCACCCCTCCACTTT.

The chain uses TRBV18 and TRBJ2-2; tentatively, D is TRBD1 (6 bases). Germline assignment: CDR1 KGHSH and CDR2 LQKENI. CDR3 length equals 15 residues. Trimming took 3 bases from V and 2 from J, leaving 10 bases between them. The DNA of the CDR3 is TGTGCCAGCTCACCGGTACAGGGAAACACCGGGGAGCTGTTTTTT. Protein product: CASSPVQGNTGELFF.

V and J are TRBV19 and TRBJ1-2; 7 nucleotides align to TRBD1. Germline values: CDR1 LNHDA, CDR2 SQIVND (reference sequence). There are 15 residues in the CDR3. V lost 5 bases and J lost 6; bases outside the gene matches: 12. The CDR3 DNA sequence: TGTGCCAGTAGTTCAAGGACAGGTTTGTCAGATGGCTACACCTTC. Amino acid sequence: CASSSRTGLSDGYTF.

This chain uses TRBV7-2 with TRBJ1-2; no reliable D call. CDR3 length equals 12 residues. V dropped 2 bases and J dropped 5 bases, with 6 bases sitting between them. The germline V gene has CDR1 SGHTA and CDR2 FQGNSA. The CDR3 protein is CASSLPTYGYTF. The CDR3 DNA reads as TGTGCCAGCAGCTTACCGACGTATGGCTACACCTTC.

This chain's CDR3 is CASNLAGNLYEQYF. Here the CDR3 DNA reads TGTGCCAGCAACTTAGCGGGGAACCTCTACGAGCAGTACTTC. The chain is built from TRBV6-6 and TRBJ2-7, with TRBD2 matching over 8 bases. Looked up from germline, CDR1 is MNHNY and CDR2 is SVGAGI (reference sequence). CDR3 length equals 14 residues. With 7 bases clipped from V and 3 bases from J, the junction kept 8 bases outside the gene matches.

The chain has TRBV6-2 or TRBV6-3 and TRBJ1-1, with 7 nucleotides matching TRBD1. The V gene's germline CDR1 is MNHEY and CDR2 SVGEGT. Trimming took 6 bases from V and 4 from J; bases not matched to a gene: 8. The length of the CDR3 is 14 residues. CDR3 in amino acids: CASSRQGLGTEAFF. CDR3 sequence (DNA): TGTGCCAGCAGCCGACAGGGTTTAGGCACTGAAGCTTTCTTT.

CDR3 DNA sequence: TGCGCCAGCACCGGGCAGGGGATTGAAAAACTGTTTTTT. Amino acids: CASTGQGIEKLFF. V usage is TRBV4-1 and J usage is TRBJ1-4; tentatively, D is TRBD1 (6 bases). The CDR3 is 13 residues long. V gave up 7 bases and J gave up 7 bases, with 13 bases separating them. In germline, CDR1 is MGHRA, CDR2 YSYEKL.

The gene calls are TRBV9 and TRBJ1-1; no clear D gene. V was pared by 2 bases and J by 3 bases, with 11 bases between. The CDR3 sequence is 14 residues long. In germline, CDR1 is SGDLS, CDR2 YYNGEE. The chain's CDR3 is CASSVGVIDTEAFF. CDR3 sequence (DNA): TGTGCCAGCAGCGTTGGGGTAATAGACACTGAAGCTTTCTTT.

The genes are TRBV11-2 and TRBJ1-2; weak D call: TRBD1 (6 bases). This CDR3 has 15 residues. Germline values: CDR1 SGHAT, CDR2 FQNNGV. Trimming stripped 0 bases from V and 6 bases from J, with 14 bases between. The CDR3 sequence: CASSLDLRGSHGYTF. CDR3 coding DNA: TGTGCCAGCAGCTTAGATTTGAGGGGGAGCCATGGCTACACCTTC.

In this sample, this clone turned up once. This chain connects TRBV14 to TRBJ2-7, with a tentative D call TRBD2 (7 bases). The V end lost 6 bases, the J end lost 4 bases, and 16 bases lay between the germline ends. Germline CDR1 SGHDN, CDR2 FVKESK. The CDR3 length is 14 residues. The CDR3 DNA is TGTGCCAGCAGACCTTCGGGGGGCCAGTACGAGCAGTACTTC. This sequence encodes CASRPSGGQYEQYF. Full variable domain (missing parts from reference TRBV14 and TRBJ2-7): EAGVTQFPSHSVIEKGQTVTLRCDPISGHDNLYWYRRVMGKEIKFLLHFVKESKQDESGMPNNRFLAERTGGTYSTLKVQPAELEDSGVYFCASRPSGGQYEQYFGPGTRLTVT.

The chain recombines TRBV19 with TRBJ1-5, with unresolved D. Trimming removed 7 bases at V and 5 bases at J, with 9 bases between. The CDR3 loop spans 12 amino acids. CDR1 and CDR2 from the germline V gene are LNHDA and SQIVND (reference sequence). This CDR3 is CASTSYDQPQHF. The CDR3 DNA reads TGTGCCAGTACCAGCTACGATCAGCCCCAGCATTTT.

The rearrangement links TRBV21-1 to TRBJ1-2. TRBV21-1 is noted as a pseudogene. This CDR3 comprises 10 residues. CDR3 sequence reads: CASSPDGYTF. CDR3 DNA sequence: TGTGCCAGCAGCCCGGATGGCTACACCTTC.

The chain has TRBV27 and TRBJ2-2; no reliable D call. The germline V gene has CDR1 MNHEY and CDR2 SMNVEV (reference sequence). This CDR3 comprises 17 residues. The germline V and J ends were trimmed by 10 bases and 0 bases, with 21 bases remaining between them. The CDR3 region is CATRPVGNPANTGELFF. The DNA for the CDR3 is TGTGCCACCAGGCCGGTAGGTAATCCGGCGAACACCGGGGAGCTGTTTTTT.

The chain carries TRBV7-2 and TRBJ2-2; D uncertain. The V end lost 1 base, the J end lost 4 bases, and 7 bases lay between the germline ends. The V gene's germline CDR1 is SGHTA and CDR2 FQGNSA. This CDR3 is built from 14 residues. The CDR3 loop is CASSLGPGTGELFF. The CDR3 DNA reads TGTGCCAGCAGCTTAGGACCGGGCACCGGGGAGCTGTTTTTT.

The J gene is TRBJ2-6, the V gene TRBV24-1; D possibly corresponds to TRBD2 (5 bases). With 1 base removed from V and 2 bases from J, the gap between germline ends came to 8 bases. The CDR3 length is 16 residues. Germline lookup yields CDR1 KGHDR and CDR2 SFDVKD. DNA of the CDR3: TGTGCCACCAGTGATTTTCCGGGGACTGGGGCCAACGTCCTGACTTTC. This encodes CATSDFPGTGANVLTF.

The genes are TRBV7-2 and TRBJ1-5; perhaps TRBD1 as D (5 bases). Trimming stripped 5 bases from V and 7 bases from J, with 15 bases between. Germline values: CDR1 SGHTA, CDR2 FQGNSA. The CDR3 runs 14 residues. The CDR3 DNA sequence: TGTGCCAGCAGCCAGTCGGGGGGAGGGCAGCCCCAGCATTTT. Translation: CASSQSGGGQPQHF.

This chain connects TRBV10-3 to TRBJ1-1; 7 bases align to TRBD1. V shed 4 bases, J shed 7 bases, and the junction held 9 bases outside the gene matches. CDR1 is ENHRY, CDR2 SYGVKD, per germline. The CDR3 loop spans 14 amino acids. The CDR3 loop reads CAISVQGSGDEAFF. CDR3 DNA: TGTGCCATCAGTGTACAGGGGAGTGGTGATGAAGCTTTCTTT.

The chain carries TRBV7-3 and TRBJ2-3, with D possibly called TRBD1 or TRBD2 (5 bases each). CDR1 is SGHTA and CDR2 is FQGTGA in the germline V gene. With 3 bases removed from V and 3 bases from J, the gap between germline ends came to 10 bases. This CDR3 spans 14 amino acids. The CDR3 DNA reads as TGTGCCAGCAGCTTGGGGCTAGCAACAGATACGCAGTATTTT. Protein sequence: CASSLGLATDTQYF.

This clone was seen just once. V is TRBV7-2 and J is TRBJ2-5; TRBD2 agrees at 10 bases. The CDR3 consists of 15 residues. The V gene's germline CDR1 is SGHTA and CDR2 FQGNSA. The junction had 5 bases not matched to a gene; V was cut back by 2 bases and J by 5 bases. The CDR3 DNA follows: TGTGCCAGCAGCTTAACACCTAGCGGGGGTGAGACCCAGTACTTC. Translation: CASSLTPSGGETQYF.

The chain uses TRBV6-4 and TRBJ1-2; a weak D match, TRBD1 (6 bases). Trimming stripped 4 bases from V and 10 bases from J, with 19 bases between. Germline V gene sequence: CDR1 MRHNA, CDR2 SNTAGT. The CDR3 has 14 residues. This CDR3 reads CASSATGRDKPYTF. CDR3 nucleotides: TGTGCCAGCAGTGCCACGGGGAGGGACAAGCCCTACACCTTC.

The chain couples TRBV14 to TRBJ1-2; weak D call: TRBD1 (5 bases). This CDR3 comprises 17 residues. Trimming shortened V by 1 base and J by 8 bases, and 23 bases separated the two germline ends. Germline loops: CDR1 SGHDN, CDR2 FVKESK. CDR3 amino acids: CASSQGQGSPYRRGYTF. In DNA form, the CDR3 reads TGTGCCAGCAGCCAAGGGCAGGGATCCCCTTATCGGCGGGGCTACACCTTC.